This TCR beta chain was observed in a study of siplizumab effects on memory and regulatory T cells. This clone turned up a few times. Assay used: immunoSEQ multiplex PCR; TCRdb lists only in-frame clones, some missing. The sample contains some 100,000 clones, roughly 93% of which appear only once. The germline gives CDR1 WNHNN, CDR2 SYGVQD (reference sequence). The length of the CDR3 is 14 residues. Trimming stripped 0 bases from V and 7 bases from J, with 10 bases between. This sequence was found in a human donor in good health. The sample consisted of CD8+ T cells sorted from blood. This chain connects TRBV10-1 to TRBJ2-1; D gene ambiguous. CDR3 protein: CASSESMPWNEQFF. In DNA, the CDR3 is TGCGCCAGCAGTGAGTCAATGCCCTGGAATGAGCAGTTCTTC.